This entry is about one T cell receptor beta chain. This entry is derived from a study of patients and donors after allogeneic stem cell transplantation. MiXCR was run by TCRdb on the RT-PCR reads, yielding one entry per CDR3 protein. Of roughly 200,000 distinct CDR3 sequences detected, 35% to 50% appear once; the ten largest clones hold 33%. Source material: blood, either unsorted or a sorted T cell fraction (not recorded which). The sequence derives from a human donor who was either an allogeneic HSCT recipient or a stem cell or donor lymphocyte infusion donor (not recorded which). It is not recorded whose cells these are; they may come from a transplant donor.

CDR3 residues: CATGVDPEKLFF. CDR3 in DNA: TGTGCCACGGGGGTGGACCCTGAAAAACTGTTTTTT. V usage is TRBV6-2 or TRBV6-3 and J usage is TRBJ1-4; possibly TRBD1 for D (5 bases). CDR1 and CDR2 (germline): MNHEY, SVGEGT. Trimming removed 10 bases at V and 7 bases at J, with 13 bases between. This CDR3 is 12 amino acids long.